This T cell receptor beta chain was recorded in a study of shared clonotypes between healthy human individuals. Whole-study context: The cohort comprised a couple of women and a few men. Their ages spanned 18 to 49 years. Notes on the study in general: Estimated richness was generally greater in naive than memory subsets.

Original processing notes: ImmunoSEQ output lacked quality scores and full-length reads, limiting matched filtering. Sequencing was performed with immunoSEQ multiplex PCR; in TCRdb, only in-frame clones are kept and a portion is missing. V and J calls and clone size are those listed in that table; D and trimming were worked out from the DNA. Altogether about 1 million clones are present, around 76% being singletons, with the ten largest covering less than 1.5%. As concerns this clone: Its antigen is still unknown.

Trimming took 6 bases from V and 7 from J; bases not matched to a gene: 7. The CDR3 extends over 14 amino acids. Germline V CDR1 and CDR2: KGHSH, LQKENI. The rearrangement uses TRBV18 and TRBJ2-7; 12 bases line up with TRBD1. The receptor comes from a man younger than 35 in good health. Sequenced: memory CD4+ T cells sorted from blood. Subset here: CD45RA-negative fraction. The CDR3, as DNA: TGTGCCAGCTCGGCCGGGACAGGGGGCCGAGAGCAGTACTTC. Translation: CASSAGTGGREQYF.